This T cell receptor beta chain was recorded in a study of blood T cells in healthy people across ages. The use of a sample-barcoded 5' primer and a J-beta primer mix characterized a second PCR of 7 to 11 cycles. Using its own MiXCR run on the 5' RACE reads, TCRdb lists one record per CDR3 protein. The sample lists around 1,600,000 distinct CDR3 sequences, about 45% occurring once. This clonotype was counted a few times. This CDR3 has 13 residues. Per germline, CDR1 KGHSH and CDR2 LQKENI. V was pared by 4 bases and J by 2 bases, with 1 base of the junction left unmatched. This sequence was found in a woman in her late teens or twenties in good health. Sequencing was done on a sample of blood. The V call is TRBV18, the J call TRBJ1-1; 7 bases agree with TRBD1. The CDR3 loop is CASSRDSNTEAFF. The CDR3 DNA follows: TGTGCCAGCTCACGGGACAGCAACACTGAAGCTTTCTTT.